The clone carrying this TCR beta chain appeared a single time. RNA was extracted and reverse transcribed into cDNA as the sequencing template. Profiling relied on immunoSEQ multiplex PCR, and the TCRdb table lists in-frame clones only, not all of them. The sample holds about 190,000 clones; more than 50% are singletons and the top ten take 0.95% to 1.1%. The sample belongs to a study of CD8+ T cells in alopecia areata. For the study at large: For the treated group, dosing was oral tofacitinib at 5 to 10 mg twice daily.

Treatment described: oral pan-JAK inhibitor, 5-10 mg twice daily. V was shortened by 7 bases and J by 3 bases, with 9 bases between the two germline ends. The CDR3 runs 12 residues. Germline V gene data show CDR1 as MNHNS and CDR2 as SASEGT. The chain recombines TRBV6-1 with TRBJ1-2; D call uncertain. The sequences come from CD4+ T cells sorted from blood, collected at week 24, from a patient treated with tofacitinib. The TCR was taken from a human donor with alopecia areata. In DNA form, the CDR3 reads TGTGCCAGCACCCTTCAGTACTATGGCTACACCTTC. Translated: CASTLQYYGYTF.